Following are 20 T cell receptor beta chains from one sample sequenced in a study of T-cell memory formation after mild COVID-19 listed by TCRdb under 2021. The protocol used for the library was 5' RACE. The sample was run on an Illumina NovaSeq 6000. Clones were called with MiXCR by TCRdb after fastp trimmed the public reads at Q25, and only in-frame beta chains were retained. Every distinct CDR3 protein forms one entry, paired with its most common genes and DNA. For this sample there are around 310,000 distinct CDR3 sequences; about 16% appear just once. Of the sample, 20% to 25% falls within the top ten clones. The sequencing input was PBMCs or a T cell subset sorted from them (not recorded which). The receptors come from a man aged 18-30 years who had mild COVID-19 (a few samples of this study predate the infection). The sample titles of this study are shuffled in the database, so cell type and time point are left out; the donor was told from shared clones.

This clonotype occurred a few times. The rearrangement joins TRBV5-1 to TRBJ2-1; TRBD1 agrees at 7 bases. Germline V lookup: CDR1 SGHRS, CDR2 YFSETQ. Trimming took 4 bases from V and 3 from J; bases not matched to a gene: 7. This CDR3 spans 15 amino acids. Written as DNA, the CDR3 is TGCGCCAGCAGCAACCCGACAGGGATCTACAATGAGCAGTTCTTC. Protein product: CASSNPTGIYNEQFF.

This sequence joins TRBV29-1 and TRBJ1-1; D perhaps matches TRBD1 (5 bases). The CDR3 spans 9 residues. The V gene's germline CDR1 is SQVTM and CDR2 ANQGSEA. Trimming shortened V by 7 bases and J by 8 bases, and 8 bases separated the two germline ends. CDR3 loop: CSAGREAFF. CDR3 nucleotides: TGCAGCGCAGGGAGGGAAGCTTTCTTT.

The chain links TRBV6-5 to TRBJ2-1; a weak D match, TRBD1 (5 bases). Trimming cost V 6 bases and J 3 bases, with 12 bases left between them. CDR3 length: 14 residues. CDR1 and CDR2 (germline): MNHEY, SVGAGI. This chain's CDR3 is CASSQGEFYNEQFF. CDR3 bases: TGTGCCAGCAGCCAGGGTGAGTTCTACAATGAGCAGTTCTTC.

This clonotype has more than one count but fewer than ten. This chain uses TRBV28 with TRBJ2-1; no clear D gene. V dropped 2 bases and J dropped 12 bases, with 20 bases sitting between them. From germline, CDR1 is MDHEN and CDR2 SYDVKM. CDR3 length equals 15 residues. The CDR3 bases are TGTGCCAGCAGTTTACCCAGTCGCGCTTCAGGTGCGCAGTTCTTC. It translates to CASSLPSRASGAQFF.

This clonotype has a handful of counts. The J gene is TRBJ1-1, the V gene TRBV12-3 or TRBV12-4; the D is unclear. V gave up 6 bases and J gave up 5 bases, with 13 bases separating them. The CDR3 loop spans 13 amino acids. The CDR3 reads CASRQRVGTEAFF. CDR3 nucleotides: TGTGCCAGCAGGCAGAGGGTAGGGACTGAAGCTTTCTTT.

This clonotype has only a few counts. This chain links TRBV4-3 with TRBJ1-2, with 7 positions matching TRBD1. Germline V lookup: CDR1 LGHNA, CDR2 YSLEER. V dropped 3 bases and J dropped 4; count of bases not matched to a gene: 8. The CDR3 is made up of 15 amino acids. The CDR3 DNA reads TGCGCCAGCAGCCACGAACAGGGGTCGGGCTATGGCTACACCTTC. Translated, it gives CASSHEQGSGYGYTF.

This rearrangement joins TRBV24-1 to TRBJ2-7; TRBD1 is a possible D gene (5 bases). Germline values: CDR1 KGHDR, CDR2 SFDVKD. With 1 base removed from V and 5 bases from J, the gap between germline ends came to 11 bases. The CDR3 runs to 14 residues. In DNA, the CDR3 is TGTGCCACCAGTGATTTACGGCAGGGAAACGAGCAGTACTTC. Amino acids: CATSDLRQGNEQYF.

The chain combines TRBV7-8 with TRBJ2-4; perhaps TRBD2 as D (5 bases). V dropped 0 bases and J dropped 0 bases, with 12 bases sitting between them. This CDR3 is built from 17 residues. Germline CDR1 and CDR2: SGHVS and FQNEAQ. CDR3 sequence (DNA): TGTGCCAGCAGCTTAGCGAGAGCGGACCTAGCCAAAAACATTCAGTACTTC. This gives the protein CASSLARADLAKNIQYF. Complete variable domain (other parts from reference TRBV7-8 and TRBJ2-4): GAGVSQSPRYKVAKRGQDVALRCDPISGHVSLFWYQQALGQGPEFLTYFQNEAQLDKSGLPSDRFFAERPEGSVSTLKIQRTQQEDSAVYLCASSLARADLAKNIQYFGAGTRLSVL.

V usage is TRBV9 and J usage is TRBJ2-6; the match to TRBD1 covers 8 bases. Unmatched junction bases numbered 7, after V lost 8 bases and J lost 0 bases. The V gene's germline CDR1 is SGDLS and CDR2 YYNGEE. The CDR3 is 16 amino acids. In DNA form, the CDR3 reads TGTGCCAGTAGTCGGGACAGGATCTCTGGGGCCAACGTCCTGACTTTC. Protein sequence: CASSRDRISGANVLTF.

V usage is TRBV20-1 and J usage is TRBJ2-3; weak D call: TRBD2 (6 bases). The ends were cut back, 1 base at V and 3 bases at J, with 11 bases in the middle. The CDR3 totals 14 residues. Germline-derived CDR1 and CDR2 are DFQATT and SNEGSKA (reference sequence). The CDR3 here is CSARGGERTDTQYF. CDR3 sequence (DNA): TGCAGTGCTAGAGGCGGGGAGAGGACAGATACGCAGTATTTT.

This clonotype was found a few times. The rearrangement links TRBV6-5 to TRBJ1-1, with D possibly matching TRBD1 (6 bases). Trimming shortened V by 10 bases and J by 3 bases, and 15 bases separated the two germline ends. This CDR3 has 13 residues. Germline-derived CDR1 and CDR2 are MNHEY and SVGAGI. For the CDR3, the DNA is TGTGCCACCGCGAAGGGGGTTTACACTGAAGCTTTCTTT. This sequence encodes CATAKGVYTEAFF.

V is TRBV20-1 and J is TRBJ1-2; 8 nucleotides match TRBD1. Germline loops: CDR1 DFQATT, CDR2 SNEGSKA (reference sequence). The CDR3 length is 12 residues. V was clipped by 7 bases and J by 6 bases; unmatched bases: 7. The CDR3 spells CSGGQGADGYTF. CDR3 nucleotide sequence: TGCAGTGGTGGTCAGGGGGCGGATGGCTACACCTTC.

This clonotype was detected ten times or more. The CDR3 DNA reads TGTGCCAGCAGTAAAGTCGGAGGGGGGGCCGGGGAGACCCAGTACTTC. It specifies CASSKVGGGAGETQYF. The chain is built from TRBV2 and TRBJ2-5; TRBD2 might be the D (7 bases). The CDR3 totals 16 residues. V dropped 5 bases and J dropped 5 bases, with 21 bases sitting between them. Germline CDR1 and CDR2: SNHLY and FYNNEI. The full variable domain, its missing parts supplied by reference TRBV2 and TRBJ2-5, is EPEVTQTPSHQVTQMGQEVILRCVPISNHLYFYWYRQILGQKVEFLVSFYNNEISEKSEIFDDQFSVERPDGSNFTLKIRSTKLEDSAMYFCASSKVGGGAGETQYFGPGTRLLVL.

The gene calls are TRBV29-1 and TRBJ1-1; D might be TRBD1 (5 bases). Germline CDR1 and CDR2: SQVTM and ANQGSEA. The CDR3 consists of 14 residues. V lost 4 bases to trimming and J lost 1 base, with 13 bases between them. CDR3 nucleotides: TGCAGCGTTGCCCCACGGGGGACGAACACTGAAGCTTTCTTT. Encoded protein: CSVAPRGTNTEAFF.

The V and J genes are TRBV5-4 and TRBJ1-4, with 11 bases identical to TRBD1. CDR1 is SGHNT and CDR2 is YYREEE in the germline V gene (reference sequence). The CDR3 length is 14 residues. The V segment lost 4 bases and the J segment 7 bases; nucleotides outside the gene matches: 3. Here the CDR3 DNA reads TGTGCCAGCAGCATGGACAGGGGGCGTGAAAAACTGTTTTTT. Its protein product is CASSMDRGREKLFF. Based on the CDR3 plus reference TRBV5-4 and TRBJ1-4, the full variable domain is ETGVTQSPTHLIKTRGQQVTLRCSSQSGHNTVSWYQQALGQGPQFIFQYYREEENGRGNFPPRFSGLQFPNYSSELNVNALELDDSALYLCASSMDRGREKLFFGSGTQLSVL.

The chain couples TRBV20-1 to TRBJ1-2; 7 nucleotides agree with TRBD1. The CDR3 has 12 amino acids. V was clipped by 5 bases and J by 8 bases; unmatched bases: 8. Looked up from germline, CDR1 is DFQATT and CDR2 is SNEGSKA (reference sequence). In DNA, the CDR3 is TGCAGTGCTGCGTCACAGGGGTTCGGCTACACCTTC. Amino acid sequence: CSAASQGFGYTF.

This chain uses TRBV29-1 with TRBJ1-1; 7 bases are a match to TRBD1. Per germline, CDR1 SQVTM and CDR2 ANQGSEA. The CDR3 length is 10 residues. CDR3 amino acids: CGTVNTEAFF. The CDR3 DNA reads as TGCGGGACAGTGAACACTGAAGCTTTCTTT.

There are a few counts of this clonotype. The CDR3 coding sequence is TGTGCCAGCAGTGATATGAGAGACAATGAGCAGTTCTTC. Translating it yields CASSDMRDNEQFF. V usage is TRBV2 and J usage is TRBJ2-1; D remains ambiguous. The CDR3 consists of 13 residues. With 3 bases removed from V and 5 bases from J, the gap between germline ends came to 8 bases. Looked up from germline, CDR1 is SNHLY and CDR2 is FYNNEI.

This clonotype was counted a few times. V gene TRBV28 combines with J gene TRBJ2-3, with a tentative D call TRBD2 (5 bases). The CDR3 extends over 16 amino acids. The germline CDR1 and CDR2 sequences are MDHEN and SYDVKM. Trimming took off 6 bases at V and 2 bases at J, with 18 bases between the two ends. In DNA form, the CDR3 reads TGTGCCAGCAGCACCCCGGGGTTCTCTTTCACAGATACGCAGTATTTT. Translated, it gives CASSTPGFSFTDTQYF.

V usage is TRBV7-8 and J usage is TRBJ2-1; the D is unclear. This CDR3 has 16 amino acids. The V and J ends lost 1 base and 4 bases respectively, with 14 bases between them. CDR1 SGHVS and CDR2 FQNEAQ come from the germline V gene. CDR3 in amino acids: CASSLGGRTEYNEQFF. CDR3 nucleotide sequence: TGTGCCAGCAGCTTAGGAGGCAGGACCGAGTACAATGAGCAGTTCTTC.